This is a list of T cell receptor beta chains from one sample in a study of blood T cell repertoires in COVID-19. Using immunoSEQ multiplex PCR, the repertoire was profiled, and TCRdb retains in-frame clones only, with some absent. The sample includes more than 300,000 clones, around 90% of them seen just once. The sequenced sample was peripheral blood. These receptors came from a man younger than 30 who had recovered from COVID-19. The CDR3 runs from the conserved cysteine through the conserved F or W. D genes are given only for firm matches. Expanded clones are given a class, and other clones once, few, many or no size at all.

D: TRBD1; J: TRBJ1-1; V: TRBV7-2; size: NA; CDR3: CASSFPTGMNTEAFF; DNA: TGTGCCAGCAGCTTCCCGACAGGGATGAACACTGAAGCTTTCTTT
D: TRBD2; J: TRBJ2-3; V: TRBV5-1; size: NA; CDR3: CASSRGGAGEDTQYF; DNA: TGCGCCAGCAGCCGGGGAGGGGCGGGAGAAGATACGCAGTATTTT
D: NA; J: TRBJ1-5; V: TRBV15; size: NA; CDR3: CATSRTLDSSNQPQHF; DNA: TGTGCCACCAGCAGGACGTTGGACAGTAGCAATCAGCCCCAGCATTTT
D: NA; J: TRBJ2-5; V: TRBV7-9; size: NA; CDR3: CASSLAGTTQETQYF; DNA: TGTGCCAGCAGCTTAGCCGGGACAACCCAAGAGACCCAGTACTTC
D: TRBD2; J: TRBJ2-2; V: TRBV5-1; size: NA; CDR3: CASSLGLAGVSNTGELFF; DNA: TGCGCCAGCAGCTTAGGACTAGCGGGAGTGTCGAACACCGGGGAGCTGTTTTTT
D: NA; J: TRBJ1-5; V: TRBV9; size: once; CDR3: CASSSINGGHQPQHF; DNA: TGTGCCAGCAGCTCAATTAACGGGGGGCATCAGCCCCAGCATTTT
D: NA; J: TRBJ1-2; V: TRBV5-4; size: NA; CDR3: CASSLGREDGYTF; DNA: TGTGCCAGCAGCTTGGGGAGGGAGGATGGCTACACCTTC
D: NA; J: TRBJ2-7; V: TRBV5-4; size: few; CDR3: CASSPQRNYEQYF; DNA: TGTGCCAGCAGTCCACAACGAAATTACGAGCAGTACTTC
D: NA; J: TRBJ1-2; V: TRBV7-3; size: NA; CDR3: CASSPAGTPSYGYTF; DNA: TGTGCCAGCAGCCCCGCCGGGACACCAAGCTATGGCTACACCTTC
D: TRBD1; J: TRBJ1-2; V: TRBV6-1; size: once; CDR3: CASSEGTGGSTLYGYTF; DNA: TGTGCCAGCAGTGAAGGGACAGGGGGTAGCACCCTCTATGGCTACACCTTC
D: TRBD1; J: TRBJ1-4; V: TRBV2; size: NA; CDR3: CASTPQRQGMGEKLFF; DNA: TGTGCCAGCACCCCACAGAGACAGGGAATGGGAGAAAAACTGTTTTTT
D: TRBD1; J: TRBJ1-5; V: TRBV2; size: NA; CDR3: CASGGQGGNQPQHF; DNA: TGTGCCAGCGGCGGACAGGGTGGGAATCAGCCCCAGCATTTT
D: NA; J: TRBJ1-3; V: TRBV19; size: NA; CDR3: CASSLQAVAGNTIYF; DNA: TGTGCCAGTAGCCTACAGGCGGTCGCTGGAAACACCATATATTTT
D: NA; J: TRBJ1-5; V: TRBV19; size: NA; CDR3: CASSKGDLGLNQPQHF; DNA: TGTGCCAGTAGTAAGGGGGACCTAGGGCTGAATCAGCCCCAGCATTTT
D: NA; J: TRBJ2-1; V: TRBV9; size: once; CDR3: CASSVVDVYNEQFF; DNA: TGTGCCAGCAGCGTAGTAGATGTTTACAATGAGCAGTTCTTC
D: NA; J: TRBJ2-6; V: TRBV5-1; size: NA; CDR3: CASSLGGAGANVLTF; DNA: TGCGCCAGCAGCTTAGGGGGAGCTGGGGCCAACGTCCTGACTTTC
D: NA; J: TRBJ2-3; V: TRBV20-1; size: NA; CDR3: CSASARSTSTDTQYF; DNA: TGCAGTGCTAGTGCCCGGTCCACTAGCACAGATACGCAGTATTTT
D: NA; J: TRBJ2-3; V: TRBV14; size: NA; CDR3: CASSQGRDTQYF; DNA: TGTGCCAGCAGCCAAGGGAGGGATACGCAGTATTTT
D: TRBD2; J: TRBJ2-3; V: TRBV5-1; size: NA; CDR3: CASSLPAGGGISTDTQYF; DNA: TGCGCCAGCAGCTTGCCGGCGGGAGGCGGTATTAGCACAGATACGCAGTATTTT
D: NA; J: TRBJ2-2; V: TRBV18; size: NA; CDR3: CASSPPSGAGELFF; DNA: TGTGCCAGCTCACCACCCTCTGGAGCCGGGGAGCTGTTTTTT
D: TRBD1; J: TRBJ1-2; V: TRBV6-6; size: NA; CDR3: CASSLGQGLRDGYTF; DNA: TGTGCCAGCAGCCTAGGACAGGGACTGCGCGATGGCTACACCTTC
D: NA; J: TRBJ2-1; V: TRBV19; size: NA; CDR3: CASSRGGEQFF; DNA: TGTGCCAGTAGTAGAGGGGGAGAGCAGTTCTTC
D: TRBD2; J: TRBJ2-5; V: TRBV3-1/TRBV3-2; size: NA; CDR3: CASSHRGAGAWETQYF; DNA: TGTGCCAGCAGCCACCGGGGAGCGGGGGCCTGGGAGACCCAGTACTTC
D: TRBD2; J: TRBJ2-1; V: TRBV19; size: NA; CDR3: CASSITSGGSSSYNEQFF; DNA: TGTGCCAGTAGTATTACTAGCGGGGGATCCAGCTCCTACAATGAGCAGTTCTTC
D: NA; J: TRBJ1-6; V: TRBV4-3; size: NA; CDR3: CASSQVGLSSYNSPLHF; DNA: TGCGCCAGCAGCCAAGTGGGGCTCAGCTCCTATAATTCACCCCTCCACTTT
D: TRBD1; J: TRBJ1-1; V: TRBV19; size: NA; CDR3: CASRRDREVTEAFF; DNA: TGTGCCAGTAGGAGGGACAGGGAAGTCACTGAAGCTTTCTTT
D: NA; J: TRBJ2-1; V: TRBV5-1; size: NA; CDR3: CASSSVGVEQFF; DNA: TGCGCCAGCAGCTCCGTGGGCGTTGAGCAGTTCTTC
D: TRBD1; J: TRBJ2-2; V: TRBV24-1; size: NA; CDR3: CATSAAQGAEEWTGELFF; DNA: TGTGCCACCAGTGCCGCACAGGGGGCAGAGGAGTGGACCGGGGAGCTGTTTTTT
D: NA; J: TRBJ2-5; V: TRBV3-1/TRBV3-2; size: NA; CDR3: CASSPLLDLGGNLQETQYF; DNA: TGTGCCAGCAGCCCCCTCCTTGACTTGGGCGGGAACCTCCAAGAGACCCAGTACTTC
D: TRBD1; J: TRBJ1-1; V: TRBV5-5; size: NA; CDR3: CASSLGTGKTEAFF; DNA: TGTGCCAGCAGTTTAGGGACAGGGAAGACTGAAGCTTTCTTT
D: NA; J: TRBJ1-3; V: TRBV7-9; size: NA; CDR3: CASSLAGAGNTIYF; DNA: TGTGCCAGCAGCTTAGCCGGGGCTGGAAACACCATATATTTT
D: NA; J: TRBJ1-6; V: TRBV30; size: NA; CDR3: CAWSGQANSPLHF; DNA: TGTGCCTGGAGTGGACAGGCCAATTCACCCCTCCACTTT
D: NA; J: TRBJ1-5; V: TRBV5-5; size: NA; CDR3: CASSDGEFSNQPQHF; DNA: TGTGCCAGCAGCGATGGGGAGTTTAGCAATCAGCCCCAGCATTTT
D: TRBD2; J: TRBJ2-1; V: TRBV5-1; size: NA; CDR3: CASSPGLASNEQFF; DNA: TGCGCCAGCAGCCCGGGACTAGCCTCCAATGAGCAGTTCTTC
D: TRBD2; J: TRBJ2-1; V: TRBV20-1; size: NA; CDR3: CSASSGGGSSSYNEQFF; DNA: TGCAGTGCTAGTAGTGGGGGAGGGAGTAGCTCCTACAATGAGCAGTTCTTC
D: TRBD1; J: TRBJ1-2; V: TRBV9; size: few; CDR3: CASRDGQGADYGYTF; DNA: TGTGCCAGCAGGGATGGACAGGGGGCGGACTATGGCTACACCTTC
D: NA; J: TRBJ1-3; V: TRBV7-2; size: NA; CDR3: CASSLSGNTIYF; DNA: TGTGCCAGCAGCTTATCAGGAAACACCATATATTTT
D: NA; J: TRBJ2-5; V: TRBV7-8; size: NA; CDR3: CASSPYPETQYF; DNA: TGTGCCAGCAGCCCCTACCCAGAGACCCAGTACTTC
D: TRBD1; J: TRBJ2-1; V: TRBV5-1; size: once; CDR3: CASSGIQGALYNEQFF; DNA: TGCGCCAGCAGCGGAATACAGGGGGCCTTATACAATGAGCAGTTCTTC
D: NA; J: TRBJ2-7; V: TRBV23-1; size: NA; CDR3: CASSQPSKNRRPYEQYF; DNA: TGCGCCAGCAGTCAGCCTTCGAAAAACAGGAGACCCTACGAGCAGTACTTC
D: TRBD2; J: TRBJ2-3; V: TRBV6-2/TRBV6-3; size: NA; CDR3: CASSYPWTSATDTQYF; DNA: TGTGCCAGCAGTTACCCATGGACTAGCGCCACAGATACGCAGTATTTT
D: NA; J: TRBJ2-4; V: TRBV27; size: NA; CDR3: CASSLADLNIQYF; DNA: TGTGCCAGCAGTTTAGCGGACTTAAACATTCAGTACTTC